This T cell receptor beta chain was captured by sequencing in a study of CD8 T cells in ankylosing spondylitis (TCRdb year 2017). About the investigation overall: The study set out to find disease-linked TCR variants by profiling T cell receptor beta repertoires in ankylosing spondylitis patients and healthy donors. The full study cohort comprised 25 ankylosing spondylitis patients and 85 to 120 healthy donors. Peripheral blood was sampled, and synovial fluid was additionally collected from ankylosing spondylitis patients.

Study-wide findings and limitations: According to the report, matched synovial fluid samples from ankylosing spondylitis patients were significantly enriched for the disease-linked clones. A TCR beta motif of about eight highly homologous amino acid variants appeared characteristic of blood from ankylosing spondylitis patients. In peripheral blood, the disease-linked clones were found at relatively low frequencies and had a CD8+ phenotype. Some TCR beta motif variants had previously been reported in synovial fluid and blood of reactive arthritis patients, which suggested common disease-initiation mechanisms.

The run used an Illumina HiSeq 2500. TCR beta libraries were prepared by quantitative 5'-RACE with molecular barcodes. On the study's bioinformatics: Disease-linked TCR variants were identified with a new computational method built on a probabilistic model of VDJ rearrangement. TCRdb reprocessing: public reads trimmed at Q25 with fastp, clones called with MiXCR, in-frame beta chains kept. Rows are unified per CDR3 protein, each entry keeping the most common DNA and genes. The V and J calls were determined by TCRdb, not by the authors. This sample has about 510,000 distinct CDR3 sequences in its table, and approximately 5% of those were observed once. 3.5% of the sample is taken by the ten largest. This clonotype was observed at least ten times. The antigen it recognizes is unknown. One base away there is no much larger clone; base qualities are not given. Including the terminal cysteine and phenylalanine, the CDR3 comprises 15 residues. This entry keeps only the CDR3 DNA: 45 bases, framed from base 1. V is reduced by 2 bases and J by 5 bases, leaving a spacing of 15 bases between them.

The rearrangement joined TRBV12-3 or TRBV12-4 to TRBJ2-5, with a weak D call of TRBD1 (5 bases match). The sequence derives from a male donor with ankylosing spondylitis. Sequenced sample: blood, either unsorted or a sorted T cell fraction (not recorded which). The nucleotides read TGTGCCAGCAGTTTAAGTCAGGGTAGTGAGGAGACCCAGTACTTC. Translated, it reads CASSLSQGSEETQYF.